These T cell receptor beta chains were read from a single sample in a study of blood T cell repertoires in COVID-19. Sequencing used immunoSEQ multiplex PCR; TCRdb keeps in-frame clones, though not all of them. Of around 160,000 clones listed, about 90% are singletons. The source material was peripheral blood. These receptors all come from a man aged 55 to 70 with acute or convalescent COVID-19. Each CDR3 is given without its conserved first and last residue. Not all rows give a size; the values are once, few, many and, for expanded clones, a class.

v_call,clone_size,cdr3_aa
TRBV19,-,ASSPRGASENYEQY
TRBV5-4,-,ASSINTGGELNSPLH
TRBV7-2,-,ASSQTRVSLRGYT
TRBV19,once,ASSIQGVAYGYT
TRBV19,-,ASSPQIYASDTHSNQPQH
TRBV2,-,ASRGQRNQPQH
TRBV14,once,ASSQAGYTEAF
TRBV7-3,-,ASSLQGPNTEAF
TRBV19,-,ATPHQSNTGELF
TRBV4-3,-,ASQRDSFNTLGVGDTQY
TRBV5-4,few,ASSLQAELYGYT
TRBV19,-,ASSTGVGNTEAF
TRBV24-1,-,ATSDWGTTNTGELF
TRBV20-1,few,SAQKGEEAF
TRBV18,-,ASSPIQGAGGYGYT
TRBV29-1,-,SVRTAGLNSPLH
TRBV7-9,-,ASSPTGWETQY
TRBV6-5,-,ASKSGTGNNYGYT
TRBV5-1,-,ASSFGDRTDTQY
TRBV20-1,-,SAINRETIY
TRBV7-8,-,ASSLEERDRANGYT
TRBV6-5,-,ASTGATEAF
TRBV10-3,-,AISVDEAGYT
TRBV2,-,ASVGQLTDTQY
TRBV7-9,-,ASSSATGLGGNTIY
TRBV7-2,-,ASSWSGNQPQH
TRBV4-2,-,ASSQTTGGLGKTQY
TRBV12-5,-,ASGLREDSPLH
TRBV24-1,-,ATSDFRRSHEQF
TRBV3-1/TRBV3-2,-,ASSQDGTGGFYEQY
TRBV19,-,ASTAGAELF